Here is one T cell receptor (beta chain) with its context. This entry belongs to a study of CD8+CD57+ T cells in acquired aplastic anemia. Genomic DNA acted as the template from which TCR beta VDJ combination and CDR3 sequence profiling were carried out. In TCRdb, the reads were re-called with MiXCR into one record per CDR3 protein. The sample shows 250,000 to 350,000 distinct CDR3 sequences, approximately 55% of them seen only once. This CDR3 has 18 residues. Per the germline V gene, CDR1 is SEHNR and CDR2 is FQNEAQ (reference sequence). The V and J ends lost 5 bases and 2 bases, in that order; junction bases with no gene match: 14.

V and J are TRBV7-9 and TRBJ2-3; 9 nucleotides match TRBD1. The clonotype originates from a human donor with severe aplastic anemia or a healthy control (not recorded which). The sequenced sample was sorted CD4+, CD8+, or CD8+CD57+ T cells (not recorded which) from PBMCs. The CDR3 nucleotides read TGTGCCAGCAGCCGGGCGGGGCAGACAGGGGGATACACAGATACGCAGTATTTT. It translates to CASSRAGQTGGYTDTQYF. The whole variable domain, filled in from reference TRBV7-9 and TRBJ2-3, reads DTGVSQNPRHKITKRGQNVTFRCDPISEHNRLYWYRQTLGQGPEFLTYFQNEAQLEKSRLLSDRFSAERPKGSFSTLEIQRTEQGDSAMYLCASSRAGQTGGYTDTQYFGPGTRLTVL.